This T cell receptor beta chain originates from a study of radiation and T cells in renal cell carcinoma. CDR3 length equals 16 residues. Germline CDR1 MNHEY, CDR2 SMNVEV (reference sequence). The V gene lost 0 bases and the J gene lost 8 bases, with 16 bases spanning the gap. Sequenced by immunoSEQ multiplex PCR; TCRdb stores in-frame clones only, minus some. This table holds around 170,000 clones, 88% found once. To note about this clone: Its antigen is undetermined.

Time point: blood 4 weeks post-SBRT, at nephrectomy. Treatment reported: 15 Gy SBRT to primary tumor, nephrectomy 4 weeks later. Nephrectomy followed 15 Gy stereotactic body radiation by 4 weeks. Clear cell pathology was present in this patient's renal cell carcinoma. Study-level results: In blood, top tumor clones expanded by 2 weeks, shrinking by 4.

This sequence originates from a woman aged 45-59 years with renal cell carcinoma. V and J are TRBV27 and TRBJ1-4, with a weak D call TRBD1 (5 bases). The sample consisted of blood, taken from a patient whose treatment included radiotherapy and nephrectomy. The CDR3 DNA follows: TGTGCCAGCAGTTTATCGGGGTGGGATCGGGGGGAAAAACTGTTTTTT. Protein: CASSLSGWDRGEKLFF.